This note documents a single TCR beta chain sequence. The data are from a study of cytomegalovirus exposure and HLA in healthy donors. The PCR employed 60 Vbeta primers together with 13 Jbeta primers. Here immunoSEQ multiplex PCR was the method, and the copy in TCRdb shows in-frame clones only, minus some. The sample includes approximately 120,000 clones, 81% seen only once; the top ten take 1.8%. The V and J ends lost 7 bases and 11 bases respectively, with 15 bases between them. The CDR3 is made up of 13 amino acids. Germline CDR1 and CDR2: MNHEY and SMNVEV (reference sequence). The J gene is TRBJ1-6, the V gene TRBV27, with D perhaps TRBD1 (5 bases). Sequenced input: PBMCs. The sequence was collected from a man younger than 35 in good health and CMV-seronegative. The CDR3 nucleotides read TGTGCCAGCACCCCCGGACACGCTACACCCCTCCACTTT. This encodes CASTPGHATPLHF.